This T cell receptor (beta chain) derives from a study of control samples from healthy donors and cancer patients. The method was immunoSEQ multiplex PCR; TCRdb's version includes in-frame clones alone and lacks a portion of them. The sample contains approximately 170,000 clones, around 87% of which appear only once. The CDR3 spans 12 residues. The germline gives CDR1 MNHEY, CDR2 SVGAGI. Deletions cut 6 bases from V and 8 bases from J, with 13 bases between. This clonotype was sampled from a woman aged 45-65 years in good health. Sequencing was carried out using blood. The chain has TRBV6-5 and TRBJ1-2, with D possibly TRBD1 on 6 matching bases. The CDR3 here is CASSPAGGGYTF. CDR3 coding DNA: TGTGCCAGCAGCCCCGCGGGGGGCGGCTACACCTTC.